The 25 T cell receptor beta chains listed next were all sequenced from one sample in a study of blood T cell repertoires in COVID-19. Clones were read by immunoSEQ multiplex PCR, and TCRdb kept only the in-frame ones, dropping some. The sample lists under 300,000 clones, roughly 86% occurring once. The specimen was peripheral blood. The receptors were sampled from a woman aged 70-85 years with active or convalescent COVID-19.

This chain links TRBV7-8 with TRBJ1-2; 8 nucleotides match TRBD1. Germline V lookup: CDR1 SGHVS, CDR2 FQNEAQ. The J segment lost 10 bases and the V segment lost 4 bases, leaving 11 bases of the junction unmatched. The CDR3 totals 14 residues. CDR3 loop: CASSWERTGRPYTF. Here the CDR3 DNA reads TGTGCCAGCAGCTGGGAACGGACAGGGCGGCCCTACACCTTC.

The CDR3 loop reads CASSLGQGNEKLFF. The CDR3 bases are TGTGCCAGCAGCTTGGGACAGGGGAATGAAAAACTGTTTTTT. The V and J genes are TRBV7-2 and TRBJ1-4, with TRBD1 matching 10 bases. The CDR3 is made up of 14 amino acids. The V gene's germline CDR1 is SGHTA and CDR2 FQGNSA. V trimming: 3 bases; J trimming: 5 bases; junction bases outside the gene matches: 0.

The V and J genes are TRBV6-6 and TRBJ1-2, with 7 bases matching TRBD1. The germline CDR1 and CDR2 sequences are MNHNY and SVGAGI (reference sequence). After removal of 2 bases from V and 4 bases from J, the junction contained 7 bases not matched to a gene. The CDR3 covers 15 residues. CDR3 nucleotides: TGTGCCAGCAGTTACCTCAGGGGGGACGGCTATGGCTACACCTTC. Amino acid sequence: CASSYLRGDGYGYTF.

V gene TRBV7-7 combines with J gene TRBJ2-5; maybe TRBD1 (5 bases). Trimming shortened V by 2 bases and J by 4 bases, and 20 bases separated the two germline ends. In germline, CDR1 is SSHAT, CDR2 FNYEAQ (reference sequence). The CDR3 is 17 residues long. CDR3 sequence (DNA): TGTGCCAGCAGCTTATTGAGGACACCGAAAAAGGGAGAGACCCAGTACTTC. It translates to CASSLLRTPKKGETQYF.

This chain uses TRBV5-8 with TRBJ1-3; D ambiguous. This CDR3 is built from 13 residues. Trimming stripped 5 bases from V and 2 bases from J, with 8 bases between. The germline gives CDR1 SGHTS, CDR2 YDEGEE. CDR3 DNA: TGTGCCAGCAGTGGGAGGGCTGGAAACACCATATATTTT. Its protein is CASSGRAGNTIYF.

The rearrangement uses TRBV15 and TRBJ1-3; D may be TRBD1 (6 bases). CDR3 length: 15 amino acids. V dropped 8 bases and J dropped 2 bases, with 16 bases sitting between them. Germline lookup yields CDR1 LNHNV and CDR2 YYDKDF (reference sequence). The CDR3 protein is CATAISRGPGNTIYF. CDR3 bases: TGTGCCACCGCCATTAGCAGGGGACCTGGAAACACCATATATTTT. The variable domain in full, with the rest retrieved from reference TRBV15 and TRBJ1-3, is DAMVIQNPRYQVTQFGKPVTLSCSQTLNHNVMYWYQQKSSQAPKLLFHYYDKDFNNEADTPDNFQSRRPNTSFCFLDIRSPGLGDTAMYLCATAISRGPGNTIYFGEGSWLTVV.

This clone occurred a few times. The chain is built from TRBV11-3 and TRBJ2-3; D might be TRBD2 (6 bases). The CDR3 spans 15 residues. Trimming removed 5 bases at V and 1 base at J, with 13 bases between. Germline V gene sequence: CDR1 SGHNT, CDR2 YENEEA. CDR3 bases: TGTGCCAGCAGCGCACGGGGGAGCCGCACAGATACGCAGTATTTT. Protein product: CASSARGSRTDTQYF. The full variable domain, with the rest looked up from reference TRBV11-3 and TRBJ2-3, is EAGVVQSPRYKIIEKKQPVAFWCNPISGHNTLYWYLQNLGQGPELLIRYENEEAVDDSQLPKDRFSAERLKGVDSTLKIQPAELGDSAVYLCASSARGSRTDTQYFGPGTRLTVL.

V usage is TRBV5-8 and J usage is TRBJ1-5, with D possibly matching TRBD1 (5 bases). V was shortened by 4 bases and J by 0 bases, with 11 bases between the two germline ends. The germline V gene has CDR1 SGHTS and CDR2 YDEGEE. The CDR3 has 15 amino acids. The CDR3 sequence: CASSRQGLSNQPQHF. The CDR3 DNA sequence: TGTGCCAGCAGCCGGCAGGGCCTTAGCAATCAGCCCCAGCATTTT.

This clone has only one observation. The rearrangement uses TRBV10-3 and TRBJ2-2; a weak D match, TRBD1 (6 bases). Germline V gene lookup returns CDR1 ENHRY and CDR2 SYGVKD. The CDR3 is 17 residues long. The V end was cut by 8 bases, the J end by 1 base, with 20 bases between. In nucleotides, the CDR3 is TGTGCCATCGGGTCCCCAGGGGAAAATAGGAACACCGGGGAGCTGTTTTTT. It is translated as CAIGSPGENRNTGELFF.

The CDR3 coding sequence is TGTGCCAGCAGCCCAATCCGACAGGCCGAGCAGTACTTC. Its protein product is CASSPIRQAEQYF. The chain couples TRBV14 to TRBJ2-7, with D perhaps matching TRBD1 (6 bases). Germline V gene sequence: CDR1 SGHDN, CDR2 FVKESK. The CDR3 extends over 13 amino acids. Between the trimmed V and J ends, which lost 4 bases and 6 bases, there was a span of 13 bases.

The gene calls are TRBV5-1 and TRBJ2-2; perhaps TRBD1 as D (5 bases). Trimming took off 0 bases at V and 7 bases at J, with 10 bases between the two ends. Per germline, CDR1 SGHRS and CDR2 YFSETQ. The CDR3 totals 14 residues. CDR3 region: CASSLGQKVGELFF. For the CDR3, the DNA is TGCGCCAGCAGCTTGGGACAGAAGGTCGGGGAGCTGTTTTTT. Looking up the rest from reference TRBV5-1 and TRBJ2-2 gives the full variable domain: KAGVTQTPRYLIKTRGQQVTLSCSPISGHRSVSWYQQTPGQGLQFLFEYFSETQRNKGNFPGRFSGRQFSNSRSEMNVSTLELGDSALYLCASSLGQKVGELFFGEGSRLTVL.

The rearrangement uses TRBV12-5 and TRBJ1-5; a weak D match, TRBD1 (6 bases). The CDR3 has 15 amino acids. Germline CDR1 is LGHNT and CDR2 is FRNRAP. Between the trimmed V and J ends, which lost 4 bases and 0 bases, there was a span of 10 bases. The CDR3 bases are TGTGCTAGTGGTTCGGACAGTTATAGCAATCAGCCCCAGCATTTT. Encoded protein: CASGSDSYSNQPQHF.

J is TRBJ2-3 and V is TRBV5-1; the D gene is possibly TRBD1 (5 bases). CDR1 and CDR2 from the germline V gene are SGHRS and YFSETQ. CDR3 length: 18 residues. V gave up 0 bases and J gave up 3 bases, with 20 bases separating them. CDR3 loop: CASSLAQRRQGRTDTQYF. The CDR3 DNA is TGCGCCAGCAGCTTGGCCCAAAGGCGTCAGGGAAGGACAGATACGCAGTATTTT.

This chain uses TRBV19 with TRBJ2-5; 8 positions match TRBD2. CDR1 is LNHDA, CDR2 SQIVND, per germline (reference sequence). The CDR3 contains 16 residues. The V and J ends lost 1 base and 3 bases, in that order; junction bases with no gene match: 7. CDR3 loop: CASSIGGSGGKETQYF. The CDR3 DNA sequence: TGTGCCAGTAGTATAGGAGGGTCGGGAGGGAAAGAGACCCAGTACTTC.

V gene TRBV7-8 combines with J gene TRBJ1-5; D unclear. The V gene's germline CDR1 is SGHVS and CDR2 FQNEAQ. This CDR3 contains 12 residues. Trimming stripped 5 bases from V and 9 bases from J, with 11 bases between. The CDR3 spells CASSPDRGPQHF. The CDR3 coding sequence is TGTGCCAGCAGCCCCGATAGAGGGCCCCAGCATTTT.

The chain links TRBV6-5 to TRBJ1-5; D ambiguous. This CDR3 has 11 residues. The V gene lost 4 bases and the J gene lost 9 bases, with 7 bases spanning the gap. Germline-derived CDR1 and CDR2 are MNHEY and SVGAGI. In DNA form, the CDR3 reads TGTGCCAGCAGTTCCAGTGGGCCCCAGCATTTT. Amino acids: CASSSSGPQHF.

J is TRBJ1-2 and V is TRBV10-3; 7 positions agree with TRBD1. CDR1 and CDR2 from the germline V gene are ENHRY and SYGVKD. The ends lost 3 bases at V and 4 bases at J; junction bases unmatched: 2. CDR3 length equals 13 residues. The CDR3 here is CAISEDRAYGYTF. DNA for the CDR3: TGTGCCATCAGTGAAGACAGGGCCTATGGCTACACCTTC.

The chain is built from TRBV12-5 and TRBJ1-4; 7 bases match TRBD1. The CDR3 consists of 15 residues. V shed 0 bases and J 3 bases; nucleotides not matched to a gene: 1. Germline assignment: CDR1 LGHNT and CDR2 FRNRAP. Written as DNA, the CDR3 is TGTGCTAGTGGTTTGGTGGGACAGTCTAATGAAAAACTGTTTTTT. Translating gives CASGLVGQSNEKLFF.

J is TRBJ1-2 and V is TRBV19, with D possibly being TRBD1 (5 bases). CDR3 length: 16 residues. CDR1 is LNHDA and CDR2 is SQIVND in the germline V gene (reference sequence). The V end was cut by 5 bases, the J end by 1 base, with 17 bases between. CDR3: CASSAPDSLYNYGYTF. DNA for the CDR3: TGTGCCAGTAGTGCCCCCGACAGCCTGTATAACTATGGCTACACCTTC.

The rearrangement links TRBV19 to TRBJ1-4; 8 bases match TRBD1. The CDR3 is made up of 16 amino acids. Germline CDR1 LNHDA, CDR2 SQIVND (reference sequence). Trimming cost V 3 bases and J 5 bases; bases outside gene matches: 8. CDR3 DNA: TGTGCCAGTAGTATTGGTGGTGGACAGGGAAATGAAAAACTGTTTTTT. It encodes CASSIGGGQGNEKLFF.

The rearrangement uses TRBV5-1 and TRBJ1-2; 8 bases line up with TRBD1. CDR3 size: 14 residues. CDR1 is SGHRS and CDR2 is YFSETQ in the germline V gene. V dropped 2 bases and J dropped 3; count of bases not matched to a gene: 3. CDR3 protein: CASSLGQGYYGYTF. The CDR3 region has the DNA TGCGCCAGCAGCTTAGGACAGGGATACTATGGCTACACCTTC.

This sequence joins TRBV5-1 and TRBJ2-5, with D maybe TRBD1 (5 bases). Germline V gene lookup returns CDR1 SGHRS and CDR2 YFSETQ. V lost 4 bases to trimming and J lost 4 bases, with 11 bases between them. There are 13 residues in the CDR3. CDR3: CASSPTGAETQYF. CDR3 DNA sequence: TGCGCCAGCAGCCCTACAGGAGCAGAGACCCAGTACTTC.

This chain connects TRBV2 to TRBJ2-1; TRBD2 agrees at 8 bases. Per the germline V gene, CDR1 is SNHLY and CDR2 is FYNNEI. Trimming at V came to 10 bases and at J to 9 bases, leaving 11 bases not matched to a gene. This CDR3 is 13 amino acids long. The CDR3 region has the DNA TGTGCCACCACATCTTTCCGGGGGGGTGAGCAGTTCTTC. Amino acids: CATTSFRGGEQFF.

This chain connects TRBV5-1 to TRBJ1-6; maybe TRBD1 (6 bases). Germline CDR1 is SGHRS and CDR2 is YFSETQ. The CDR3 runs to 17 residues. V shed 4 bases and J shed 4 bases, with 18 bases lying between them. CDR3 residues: CASSEETGTIYNSPLHF. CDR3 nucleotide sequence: TGCGCCAGCAGCGAGGAGACCGGGACAATATATAATTCACCCCTCCACTTT.

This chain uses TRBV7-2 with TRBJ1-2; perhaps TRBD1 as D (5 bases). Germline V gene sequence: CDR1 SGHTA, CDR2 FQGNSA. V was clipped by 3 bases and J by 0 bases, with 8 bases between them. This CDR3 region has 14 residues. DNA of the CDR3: TGTGCCAGCAGCTTGGGACTAGCTAACTATGGCTACACCTTC. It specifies CASSLGLANYGYTF.